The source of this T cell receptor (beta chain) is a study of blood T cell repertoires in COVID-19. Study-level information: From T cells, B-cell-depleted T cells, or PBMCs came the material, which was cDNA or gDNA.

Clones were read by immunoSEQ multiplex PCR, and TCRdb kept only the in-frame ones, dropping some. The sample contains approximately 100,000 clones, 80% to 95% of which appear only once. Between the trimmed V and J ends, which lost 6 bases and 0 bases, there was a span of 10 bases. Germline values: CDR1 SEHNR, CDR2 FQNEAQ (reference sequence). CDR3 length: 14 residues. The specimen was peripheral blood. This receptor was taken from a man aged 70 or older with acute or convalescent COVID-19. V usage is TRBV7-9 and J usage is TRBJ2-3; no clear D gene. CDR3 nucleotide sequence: TGTGCCAGCAGTTCAGGCCTCAGCACAGATACGCAGTATTTT. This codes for CASSSGLSTDTQYF.